The 25 T cell receptor beta chains listed next were all sequenced from one sample in a study of identical twins. Each CDR3 protein is one row after TCRdb ran MiXCR on the 5' RACE reads. The profile shows more than 650,000 distinct CDR3 sequences, less than 7% of them singletons. The material sequenced was naive T cells sorted from blood. These TCRs come from a young man in good health.

This clonotype was seen at least ten times. The chain couples TRBV20-1 to TRBJ2-5; possible D gene TRBD1, 6 bases. The length of the CDR3 is 15 residues. Trimming shortened V by 6 bases and J by 0 bases, and 17 bases separated the two germline ends. Germline V CDR1 and CDR2: DFQATT, SNEGSKA (reference sequence). The CDR3 DNA reads as TGCAGTGCCCTCGCCCGGGACACCGACCAAGAGACCCAGTACTTC. It encodes CSALARDTDQETQYF.

This clonotype has a handful of counts. This chain links TRBV12-3 or TRBV12-4 with TRBJ2-1; 11 bases are a match to TRBD2. V gave up 9 bases and J gave up 15 bases; unmatched junction bases: 7. The CDR3 length is 11 residues. Written as DNA, the CDR3 is TGTGCCAGTACTAGCGGGAGATATCTGTTCTTC. This translates into CASTSGRYLFF.

This chain links TRBV15 with TRBJ1-4; D unclear. Trimming left V 0 bases short and J 8 bases short, with 22 bases between. In germline, CDR1 is LNHNV, CDR2 YYDKDF (reference sequence). The CDR3 has 18 amino acids. As DNA, the CDR3 is TGTGCCACCAGCAGAGAGGTTGTAGGAGACGCCGACGAGGAAAAACTGTTTTTT. It translates to CATSREVVGDADEEKLFF.

This clonotype has at least ten counts. The chain has TRBV5-1 and TRBJ2-3; the D gene could be TRBD1 or TRBD2 (5 bases each). Germline lookup yields CDR1 SGHRS and CDR2 YFSETQ. CDR3 size: 15 residues. V gave up 4 bases and J gave up 1 base, with 13 bases separating them. The CDR3 coding sequence is TGCGCCAGCAGCACTCGGGACCCAGGCACAGATACGCAGTATTTT. This sequence encodes CASSTRDPGTDTQYF.

A remark on this clonotype: A much larger clone sits a single nucleotide away, making a read error possible. Because it lacks the conserved phenylalanine or tryptophan at the end, this CDR3 is likely a read error. This chain uses TRBV29-1 with TRBJ2-3; 9 positions match TRBD1. This CDR3 region has 12 residues. Trimming removed 7 bases from V and 4 bases from J; junction bases left unmatched: 3. The germline V gene encodes CDR1 SQVTM and CDR2 ANQGSEA. The CDR3 loop is CSADRGADTQYC. As DNA, the CDR3 is TGCAGCGCAGACAGGGGGGCAGATACGCAGTATTGT.

This clonotype was picked up a small number of times. The chain combines TRBV6-5 with TRBJ1-1; no clear D. The CDR3 consists of 14 residues. CDR1 is MNHEY and CDR2 is SVGAGI in the germline V gene. V was cut by 2 bases and J by 1 base, with 8 bases left in between. The CDR3 spells CASSYGSANTEAFF. In DNA form, the CDR3 reads TGTGCCAGCAGTTACGGATCAGCGAACACTGAAGCTTTCTTT.

This clonotype was picked up a small number of times. This chain joins TRBV20-1 and TRBJ2-6; TRBD2 agrees at 12 bases. There are 18 residues in the CDR3. Germline CDR1 is DFQATT and CDR2 is SNEGSKA (reference sequence). V gave up 2 bases and J gave up 7 bases; unmatched junction bases: 12. The CDR3 loop reads CSARRSSGRAPGANVLTF. DNA for the CDR3: TGCAGTGCTAGACGCTCTAGCGGGAGGGCTCCGGGAGCCAACGTCCTGACTTTC.

This clonotype appeared many times. The gene calls are TRBV20-1 and TRBJ2-7; D is uncertain. This CDR3 has 10 residues. Germline values: CDR1 DFQATT, CDR2 SNEGSKA (reference sequence). Deletions cut 5 bases from V and 4 bases from J, with 6 bases between. In DNA, the CDR3 is TGCAGTGCTGCCAATTACGAGCAGTACTTC. It encodes CSAANYEQYF.

This clonotype occurred a few times. The chain carries TRBV7-9 and TRBJ2-1, with D possibly matching TRBD2 (6 bases). This CDR3 is built from 15 residues. The germline V gene encodes CDR1 SEHNR and CDR2 FQNEAQ (reference sequence). The germline V and J ends were trimmed by 3 bases and 0 bases, with 9 bases remaining between them. CDR3 bases: TGTGCCAGCAGCTTTCGGGAGCCCTCCTACAATGAGCAGTTCTTC. It yields the protein CASSFREPSYNEQFF.

This chain connects TRBV7-6 to TRBJ1-5; tentative D call: TRBD1 (5 bases). This CDR3 is 15 amino acids long. Germline V gives CDR1 SGHVS, CDR2 FNYEAQ. V was cut by 5 bases and J by 7 bases, with 18 bases left in between. CDR3: CASSASRGVGQPQHF. The DNA for the CDR3 is TGTGCCAGCAGCGCTAGCCGGGGCGTCGGGCAGCCCCAGCATTTT.

The CDR3 region is CASSDTGNTQYF. The CDR3 DNA reads as TGTGCCAGCAGTGATACGGGGAATACGCAGTATTTT. The chain has TRBV2 and TRBJ2-3; D is perhaps TRBD2 (5 bases). This CDR3 spans 12 amino acids. CDR1 SNHLY and CDR2 FYNNEI come from the germline V gene. Trimming removed 3 bases at V and 7 bases at J, with 8 bases between.

This clonotype was found many times. The chain combines TRBV5-5 with TRBJ1-3; perhaps TRBD1 as D (5 bases). CDR1 is SGHKS, CDR2 YYEKEE, per germline (reference sequence). CDR3 size: 15 residues. Trimming cost V 6 bases and J 4 bases, with 17 bases left between them. The CDR3 sequence is CASKPGPNSGNTIYF. The CDR3 nucleotides are TGTGCCAGCAAGCCGGGGCCCAACTCAGGAAACACCATATATTTT. Full variable domain (remainder filled in from reference TRBV5-5 and TRBJ1-3): DAGVTQSPTHLIKTRGQQVTLRCSPISGHKSVSWYQQVLGQGPQFIFQYYEKEERGRGNFPDRFSARQFPNYSSELNVNALLLGDSALYLCASKPGPNSGNTIYFGEGSWLTVV.

The chain joins TRBV7-9 to TRBJ2-1; possible D gene TRBD2, 5 bases. Germline-derived CDR1 and CDR2 are SEHNR and FQNEAQ (reference sequence). The V and J ends lost 3 bases and 3 bases respectively, with 12 bases between them. There are 15 residues in the CDR3. Here the CDR3 DNA reads TGTGCCAGCAGCTTTCCCCGGGGTAGCTACAATGAGCAGTTCTTC. Amino acids: CASSFPRGSYNEQFF.

The sample holds many counts of this clonotype. The V and J genes are TRBV29-1 and TRBJ2-4; D gene uncertain. The CDR3 contains 13 residues. The germline gives CDR1 SQVTM, CDR2 ANQGSEA. V gave up 5 bases and J gave up 0 bases, with 8 bases separating them. The CDR3 reads CSVRLLAKNIQYF. In DNA, the CDR3 is TGCAGCGTTAGACTCTTAGCCAAAAACATTCAGTACTTC. The variable domain in full, with the rest retrieved from reference TRBV29-1 and TRBJ2-4, is SAVISQKPSRDICQRGTSLTIQCQVDSQVTMMFWYRQQPGQSLTLIATANQGSEATYESGFVIDKFPISRPNLTFSTLTVSNMSPEDSSIYLCSVRLLAKNIQYFGAGTRLSVL.

J is TRBJ2-3 and V is TRBV20-1, with D maybe TRBD2 (7 bases). Germline V gene data show CDR1 as DFQATT and CDR2 as SNEGSKA (reference sequence). The CDR3 spans 15 residues. V was clipped by 3 bases and J by 4 bases, with 17 bases between them. Here the CDR3 DNA reads TGCAGTGCTAGCCTCGGGGGGCCGAAGTCAGATACGCAGTATTTT. Translating gives CSASLGGPKSDTQYF.

This clonotype showed up many times. This chain connects TRBV18 to TRBJ2-5, with D possibly being TRBD2 (6 bases). V gave up 3 bases and J gave up 3 bases, with 17 bases separating them. The CDR3 contains 16 residues. Germline CDR1 KGHSH, CDR2 LQKENI. CDR3 amino acids: CASSPLATAGKETQYF. The CDR3 nucleotides read TGTGCCAGCTCACCCCTCGCTACAGCGGGTAAAGAGACCCAGTACTTC.

CDR3 DNA: TGTGCCAGCAGTTTACGGACTAGCGGGGAACAAAACATTCAGTACTTC. It translates to CASSLRTSGEQNIQYF. V and J are TRBV12-3 or TRBV12-4 and TRBJ2-4; 12 nucleotides agree with TRBD2. CDR3 length equals 16 residues. J lost 5 bases, V lost 2 bases, and 4 bases had no gene match.

This clonotype was seen a handful of times. The CDR3 coding sequence is TGCGCCAGCAGCTTGATGATGGGACTAGCATACAATGAGCAGTTCTTC. The encoded protein is CASSLMMGLAYNEQFF. This chain uses TRBV5-1 with TRBJ2-1; 9 bases agree with TRBD2. The CDR3 consists of 16 residues. Germline CDR1 SGHRS, CDR2 YFSETQ. The ends lost 1 base at V and 4 bases at J; junction bases unmatched: 6.

This clonotype appeared a few times. The chain is built from TRBV12-3 or TRBV12-4 and TRBJ2-5; weak D call: TRBD1 (5 bases). Trimming removed 6 bases from V and 5 bases from J, with 13 bases in between. The CDR3 runs 13 residues. CDR3 coding DNA: TGTGCCAGCAGCGACAGCCGTGTGGAGACCCAGTACTTC. Its translation is CASSDSRVETQYF.

The table lists this clonotype with many counts. The rearrangement links TRBV3-1 to TRBJ2-2; possibly TRBD2 for D (6 bases). Germline CDR1 is LGHDT and CDR2 is YNNKEL (reference sequence). Trimming took 0 bases from V and 0 from J, leaving 17 bases between them. The CDR3 is 19 amino acids. CDR3 loop: CASSQDRRRERANTGELFF. CDR3 DNA: TGTGCCAGCAGCCAAGATCGGAGGAGGGAACGGGCGAACACCGGGGAGCTGTTTTTT.

This clonotype was counted ten times or more. The V and J genes are TRBV21-1 and TRBJ2-7; the D call TRBD1 from the table was never checked on the DNA. TRBV21-1 is a recognized pseudogene. The CDR3 extends over 15 amino acids. This CDR3 is CASPPRDRGDYEQYV. The CDR3 DNA reads TGTGCCAGCCCCCCCCGGGACAGGGGGGATTACGAGCAGTACGTC.

This clonotype came up a few times. Written as DNA, the CDR3 is TGCAGTGCTAACGAACGGACTAGCTATGGCTACACCTTC. Residues: CSANERTSYGYTF. The chain has TRBV20-1 and TRBJ1-2, with D unresolved. Germline CDR1 and CDR2: DFQATT and SNEGSKA (reference sequence). The CDR3 has 13 residues. Trimming left V 4 bases short and J 4 bases short, with 13 bases between.

This clonotype was detected ten times or more. The gene calls are TRBV4-3 and TRBJ2-7; D remains unclear. The CDR3 consists of 13 residues. Germline V CDR1 and CDR2: LGHNA, YSLEER. V was clipped by 0 bases and J by 2 bases, with 5 bases between them. The CDR3 DNA follows: TGCGCCAGCAGCCAAGAGCCGGCCTACGAGCAGTACTTC. It specifies CASSQEPAYEQYF.

In its sample, this clonotype was seen many times. J is TRBJ2-5 and V is TRBV29-1; D may be TRBD2 (6 bases). CDR3 size: 17 residues. Trimming left V 1 base short and J 0 bases short, with 18 bases between. The germline V gene has CDR1 SQVTM and CDR2 ANQGSEA. The CDR3 sequence: CSVEAGLAPAYQETQYF. The CDR3 DNA reads as TGCAGCGTTGAAGCCGGGCTAGCGCCAGCTTACCAAGAGACCCAGTACTTC.

V gene TRBV20-1 combines with J gene TRBJ2-1; TRBD1 or TRBD2 may be the D gene (5 bases each). The CDR3 is 15 amino acids. Germline values: CDR1 DFQATT, CDR2 SNEGSKA (reference sequence). The ends were cut back, 0 bases at V and 9 bases at J, with 18 bases in the middle. In DNA form, the CDR3 reads TGCAGTGCTAGAGATTCCACGGGACCCCGATTTGAGCAGTTCTTC. As protein: CSARDSTGPRFEQFF.